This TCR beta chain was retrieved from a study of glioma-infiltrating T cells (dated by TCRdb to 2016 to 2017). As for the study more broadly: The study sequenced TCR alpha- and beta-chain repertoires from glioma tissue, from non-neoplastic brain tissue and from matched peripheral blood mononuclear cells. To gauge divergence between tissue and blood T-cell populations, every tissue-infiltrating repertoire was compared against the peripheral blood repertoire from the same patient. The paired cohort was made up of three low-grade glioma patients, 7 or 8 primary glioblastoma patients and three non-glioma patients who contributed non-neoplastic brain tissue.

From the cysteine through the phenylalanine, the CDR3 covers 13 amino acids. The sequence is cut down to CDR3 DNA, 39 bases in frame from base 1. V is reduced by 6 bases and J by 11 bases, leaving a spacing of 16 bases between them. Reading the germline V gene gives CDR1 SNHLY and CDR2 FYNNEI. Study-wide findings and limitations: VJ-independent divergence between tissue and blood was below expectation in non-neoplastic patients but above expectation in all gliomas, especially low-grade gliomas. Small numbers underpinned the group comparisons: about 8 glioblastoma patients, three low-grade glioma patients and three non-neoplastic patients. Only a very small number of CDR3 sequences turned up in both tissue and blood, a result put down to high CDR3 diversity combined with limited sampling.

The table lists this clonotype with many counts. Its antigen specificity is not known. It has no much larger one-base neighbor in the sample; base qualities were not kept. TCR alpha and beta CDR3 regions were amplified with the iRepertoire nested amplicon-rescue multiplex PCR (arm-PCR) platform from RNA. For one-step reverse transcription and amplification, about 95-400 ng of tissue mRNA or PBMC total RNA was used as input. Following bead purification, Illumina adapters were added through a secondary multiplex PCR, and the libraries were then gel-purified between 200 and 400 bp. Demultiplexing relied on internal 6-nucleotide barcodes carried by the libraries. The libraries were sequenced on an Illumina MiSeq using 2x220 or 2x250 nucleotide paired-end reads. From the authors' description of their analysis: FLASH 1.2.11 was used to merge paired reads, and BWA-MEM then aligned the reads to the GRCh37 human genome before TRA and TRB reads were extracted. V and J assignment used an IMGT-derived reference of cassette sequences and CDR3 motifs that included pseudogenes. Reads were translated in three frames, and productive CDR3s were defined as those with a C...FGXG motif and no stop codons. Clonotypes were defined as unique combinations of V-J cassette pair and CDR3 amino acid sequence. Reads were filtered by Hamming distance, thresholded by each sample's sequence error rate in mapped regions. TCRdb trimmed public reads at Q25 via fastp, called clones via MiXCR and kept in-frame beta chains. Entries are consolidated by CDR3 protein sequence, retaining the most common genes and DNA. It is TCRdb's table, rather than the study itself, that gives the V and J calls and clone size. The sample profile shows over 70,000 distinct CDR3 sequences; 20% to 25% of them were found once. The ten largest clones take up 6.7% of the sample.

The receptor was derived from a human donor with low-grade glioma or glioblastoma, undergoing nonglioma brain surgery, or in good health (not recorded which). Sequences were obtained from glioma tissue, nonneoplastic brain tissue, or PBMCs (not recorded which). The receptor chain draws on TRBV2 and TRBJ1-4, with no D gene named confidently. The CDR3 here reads CASSQRGLGKLFF. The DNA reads TGTGCCAGCAGCCAAAGAGGCCTGGGGAAACTGTTTTTT.